This T cell receptor beta chain was identified during a study of CD8 T cells in Susac syndrome. This CDR3 region has 15 residues. Trimming stripped 2 bases from V and 3 bases from J, with 10 bases between. The germline V gene has CDR1 MNHEY and CDR2 SVGAGI. Reverse transcription of roughly 0.5 to 1 ug RNA used random hexamers. The method of amplification for TCR beta CDR3 was immunoSEQ multiplex PCR, covering 54 Vbeta and 13 Jbeta. TCRdb analysed the immunoSEQ multiplex PCR reads with MiXCR anew, one entry per CDR3 protein. Of about 430,000 distinct CDR3 sequences in the sample, approximately 85% were seen once. Sequencing of TCR beta was carried out in blood CD8+ and CD4+ T cells.

The genes are TRBV6-5 and TRBJ2-2; D not resolved. Sequencing was done on a sample of CD8+ T cells from PBMCs. The TCR originated in a human donor with multiple sclerosis. CDR3 residues: CASSYRSSYTGELFF. DNA for the CDR3: TGTGCCAGCAGTTACCGGTCCAGCTACACCGGGGAGCTGTTTTTT.